Described below is a single TCR beta chain sequence and its context. The target of this receptor is not known. No clone much larger than this one lies a single base away; base qualities are absent. The method behind the library was the immunoSEQ multiplex PCR assay. DNA from the cultured, isolated CD4+ T cells was subjected to TCR beta CDR3 sequencing. The authors' analysis ran thus. Non-productive TCR sequences were removed, reads were trimmed to the CDR3 region, and CDR3s of at least 7 amino acids were retained. Antigen-specific clonotypes were identified with the MANAFEST web app by comparing expansion in peptide wells against reference cultures. Positive clones required FDR<0.05 expansion versus reference and all other wells, odds ratio above 5, and frequency above 0.1% in two replicate wells. Clonotypes significantly expanded in SARS-CoV-2 spike wells and in at least one common cold coronavirus spike condition were defined as cross-reactive. Levenshtein distance calculated with the stringdist R package was used to assess CDR3 similarity, and unrooted trees were constructed with ape in R 3.6.1. The immuneACCESS repertoire file appears here via TCRdb, limited to in-frame rearrangements. These files lack a portion of the clones; in checked studies, under half of the deficit traces to unresolved V genes, and the cause of the others is not known. V and J calls and clone size are as listed in that table; D and trimming were resolved from the DNA. This sample gives approximately 50,000 clones in total; roughly 76% of them show up just once. The ten biggest clones cover 10% to 15% of the sample.

After more than 9 days of culture, CD4+ T cells were isolated with the EasySep CD4+ T cell isolation kit. PCR-confirmed SARS-CoV-2 infection had occurred in convalescent patients between March and December 2020, before the Alpha, Beta and Delta variants emerged in the United States. On days 3 and 7, half of the culture medium was replaced with fresh IL-2-containing medium. Unless noted otherwise, every peptide stimulation condition was cultured in triplicate wells. PBMC were separated from whole blood using Ficoll-Paque Plus gradient centrifugation and were then either cryopreserved at -140C or used fresh. The QIAamp micro DNA kit was used to extract genomic DNA from the cultured CD4+ T cells. This entry comes from a study of vaccination effects on CD4 cells after COVID-19 (dated by TCRdb to the early 2020s). Regarding the study in general: The ViraFEST assay stimulated PBMC with viral peptide pools and then used TCR sequencing to identify antigen-specific CD4+ T cell clonotypes by expansion. Each participant got two doses of an mRNA SARS-CoV-2 vaccine, either BNT162b2 or mRNA-1273. Pre-vaccine samples were drawn from two convalescent patients 16 days and one week before the first dose, at 142 and 148 days after COVID-19 diagnosis. About 2.1 million PBMC per well were cultured with 8.5 to 10 ug/ml peptides in IMDM containing approximately 4.7% human AB serum, about 10 IU/ml IL-2 and gentamicin. The study compared SARS-CoV-2 spike-specific CD4+ TCR repertoires before and after mRNA vaccination in COVID-19 convalescent patients and infection-naive vaccine recipients. The full study included 9 to 10 COVID-19 convalescent patients and a few SARS-CoV-2-naive healthy vaccine recipients. Cultures from other donors in the study were sequenced using the Oncomine TCR Beta short-read assay on an Illumina iSeq 100. Overall study results and their limits: The study was limited by a small number of convalescent patients, and early post-infection timepoints were lacking. In convalescent patients, the post-vaccine spike-reactive repertoire consisted mainly of new vaccine-induced clones, largely distinct from infection-induced clones. Marked clonal contraction was observed in both infection-induced and vaccine-induced clones at late post-vaccination timepoints, consistent with waning T cell responses.

The CDR3 has 13 amino acids, counting the end cysteine and phenylalanine. Just CDR3 DNA is preserved here, 39 bases in frame from base 1. V loses 7 bases at its end and J loses 8 bases; junction bases beyond the gene matches: 10. CDR1 and CDR2 are drawn from the germline V gene: SQVTM, ANQGSEA. The source was CD4+ T cells from PBMCs cultured without peptide, collected before COVID-19 vaccination. Here the chain combines TRBV29-1 and TRBJ1-4; TRBD1 aligns with 7 central bases. The receptor was isolated from a human donor who had a prior SARS-CoV-2 infection. This receptor carries the CDR3 CSARMGGGEKLFF. Read as DNA, the sequence is TGCAGCGCCCGAATGGGAGGGGGCGAAAAACTGTTTTTT. The reference TRBV29-1 and TRBJ1-4 proteins fill in what lies around the CDR3, so the full variable domain reads SAVISQKPSRDICQRGTSLTIQCQVDSQVTMMFWYRQQPGQSLTLIATANQGSEATYESGFVIDKFPISRPNLTFSTLTVSNMSPEDSSIYLCSARMGGGEKLFFGSGTQLSVL.